This TCR beta chain was captured by sequencing in a study of cytomegalovirus exposure and HLA in healthy donors. Study-level results: Sequencing likely caused a cluster of highly shared sequence variants.

Researchers ran the PCR with 60 Vbeta and 13 Jbeta primers. The table came from immunoSEQ multiplex PCR; TCRdb's copy has only in-frame clones and leaves some out. The table has fewer than 200,000 clones, about 88% seen once. In regard to this clone: Its antigen is unidentified.

This CDR3 is built from 14 residues. In germline, CDR1 is LNHDA, CDR2 SQIVND (reference sequence). After removal of 5 bases from V and 2 bases from J, the junction contained 5 bases not matched to a gene. The receptor was derived from a man aged 25-45 years in good health and CMV-seropositive. The rearrangement uses TRBV19 and TRBJ2-7; the match to TRBD1 covers 8 bases. The sequenced sample consisted of PBMCs. CDR3 coding DNA: TGTGCCAGTAGTGCCCGGACAGGGCCCTACGAGCAGTACTTC. Translation: CASSARTGPYEQYF. The variable domain in full, with the rest retrieved from reference TRBV19 and TRBJ2-7, is DGGITQSPKYLFRKEGQNVTLSCEQNLNHDAMYWYRQDPGQGLRLIYYSQIVNDFQKGDIAEGYSVSREKKESFPLTVTSAQKNPTAFYLCASSARTGPYEQYFGPGTRLTVT.